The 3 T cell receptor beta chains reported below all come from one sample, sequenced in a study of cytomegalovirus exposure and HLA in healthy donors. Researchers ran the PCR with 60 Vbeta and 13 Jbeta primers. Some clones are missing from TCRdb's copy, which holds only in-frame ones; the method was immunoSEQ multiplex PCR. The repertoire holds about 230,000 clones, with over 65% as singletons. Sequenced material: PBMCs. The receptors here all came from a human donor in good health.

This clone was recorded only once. CDR3 loop: CASSLAPLAGRREEQFF. As DNA, the CDR3 is TGCGCCAGCAGCTTGGCCCCCCTAGCGGGCCGCCGGGAGGAGCAGTTCTTC. This rearrangement joins TRBV5-1 to TRBJ2-1; 8 bases match TRBD2. Per the germline V gene, CDR1 is SGHRS and CDR2 is YFSETQ. The CDR3 has 17 amino acids. With 0 bases clipped from V and 10 bases from J, the junction kept 15 bases outside the gene matches.

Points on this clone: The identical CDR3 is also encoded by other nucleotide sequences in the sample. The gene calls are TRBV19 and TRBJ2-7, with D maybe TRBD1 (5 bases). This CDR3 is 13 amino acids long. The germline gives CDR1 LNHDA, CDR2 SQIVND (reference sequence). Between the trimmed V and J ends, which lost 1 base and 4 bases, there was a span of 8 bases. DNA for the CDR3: TGTGCCAGTAGTATAGGGCAGGGATACGAGCAGTACTTC. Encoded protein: CASSIGQGYEQYF.

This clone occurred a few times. The CDR3, as DNA: TGTGCCAGCAGCCCCCCCGTTAATAGCGGGATGAGACGTGAGCAGTTCTTC. It codes for CASSPPVNSGMRREQFF. The V call is TRBV7-9, the J call TRBJ2-1, with TRBD2 matching 8 bases. The germline V gene encodes CDR1 SEHNR and CDR2 FQNEAQ (reference sequence). V lost 5 bases, J lost 9 bases, and 18 bases stayed unmatched. The CDR3 has 17 amino acids.